This T cell receptor (beta chain) was documented in a study of OX40 agonist ivuxolimab in advanced cancers. As concerns this clone: Antigen unknown.

Overall study findings and caveats: Antigen specificity remained undetermined for the expanded peripheral T cells. The authors also found low normalized T-cell clonal expansion in some nonresponders.

The CDR3 length is 15 residues. Germline-derived CDR1 and CDR2 are SGHRS and YFSETQ. With V trimmed by 4 bases and J by 6 bases, 9 bases remained unmatched. Assay used: immunoSEQ multiplex PCR; TCRdb lists only in-frame clones, some missing. Counted here are about 55,000 clones, around 77% occurring once; the ten biggest clones make up 5% to 7.5%. The sequenced sample was CD4+ or CD8+ T cells sorted from blood, obtained in a trial of the OX40 agonist ivuxolimab. The chain combines TRBV5-1 with TRBJ2-7; 11 bases align to TRBD2. The clonotype was recovered from an adult with an advanced solid tumor such as melanoma, head and neck, liver or kidney cancer. In DNA form, the CDR3 reads TGCGCCAGCAGCGTTACCCTAGCGGGAGGAGGCGAGCAGTACTTC. This encodes CASSVTLAGGGEQYF.